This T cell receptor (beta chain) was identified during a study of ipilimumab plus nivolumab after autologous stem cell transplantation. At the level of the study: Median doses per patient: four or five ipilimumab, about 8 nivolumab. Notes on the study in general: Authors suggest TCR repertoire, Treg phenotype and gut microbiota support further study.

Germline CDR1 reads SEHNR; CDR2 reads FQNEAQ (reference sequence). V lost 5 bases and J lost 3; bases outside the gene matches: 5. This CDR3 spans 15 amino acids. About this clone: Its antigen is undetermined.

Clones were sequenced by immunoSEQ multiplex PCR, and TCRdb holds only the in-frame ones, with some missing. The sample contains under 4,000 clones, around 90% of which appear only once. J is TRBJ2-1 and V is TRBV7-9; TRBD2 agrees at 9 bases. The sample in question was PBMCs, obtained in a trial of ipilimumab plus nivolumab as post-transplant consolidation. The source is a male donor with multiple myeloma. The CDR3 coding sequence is TGTGCCAGCAGCCAGACTAGCGGAGACTACAATGAGCAGTTCTTC. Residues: CASSQTSGDYNEQFF.